One sample yielded the 21 T cell receptor beta chains listed below, sequenced in a study of cytomegalovirus exposure and HLA in healthy donors (dated by TCRdb to about 2017). The library was built by means of the immunoSEQ multiplex PCR assay. The immuneACCESS repertoire file appears here via TCRdb, limited to in-frame rearrangements. These files lack a portion of the clones; in checked studies, under half of the deficit traces to unresolved V genes, and the cause of the others is not known. The sample table shows about 360,000 clones, and roughly 90% are seen once. The top ten clonotypes cover roughly 0.83% of the sample. The material sequenced was PBMCs. The receptors were gathered from a woman between 18 and 29 years old in good health and CMV-seronegative.

The chain joins TRBV6-5 to TRBJ1-4; tentatively, D is TRBD1 (5 bases). Germline CDR1 and CDR2: MNHEY and SVGAGI. CDR3 length equals 14 residues. The V end lost 6 bases, the J end lost 7 bases, and 15 bases lay between the germline ends. CDR3 loop: CASSPPGGGEKLFF. The DNA for the CDR3 is TGTGCCAGCAGCCCACCTGGGGGAGGTGAAAAACTGTTTTTT.

This chain uses TRBV9 with TRBJ2-5; possibly TRBD2 for D (5 bases). The CDR3 covers 16 residues. Germline V lookup: CDR1 SGDLS, CDR2 YYNGEE. V gave up 2 bases and J gave up 5 bases, with 19 bases separating them. DNA of the CDR3: TGTGCCAGCAGCGTTAGCTCTACGGGGTTGGCGGAGACCCAGTACTTC. The encoded protein is CASSVSSTGLAETQYF.

The CDR3, as DNA: TGCGCCAGCAGCTCTGGTTTACGGTCCTCTGGGGCCAACGTCCTGACTTTC. Residues: CASSSGLRSSGANVLTF. The J gene is TRBJ2-6, the V gene TRBV5-1; D uncertain. This CDR3 has 17 residues. The ends were cut back, 3 bases at V and 0 bases at J, with 13 bases in the middle. Per the germline V gene, CDR1 is SGHRS and CDR2 is YFSETQ.

Note on this clone: The junction departs from germline at one end; a sequencing error may be responsible. This chain's CDR3 is CASSLVPGQGLPLGTF. In DNA form, the CDR3 reads TGTGCCAGCAGTTTAGTTCCGGGACAGGGTTTACCGCTTGGAACCTTC. The chain uses TRBV7-9 and TRBJ1-2, with 9 nucleotides matching TRBD1. The germline V gene encodes CDR1 SEHNR and CDR2 FQNEAQ (reference sequence). This CDR3 has 16 amino acids.

The genes are TRBV27 and TRBJ1-1, with D perhaps matching TRBD1 (6 bases). V was trimmed by 2 bases and J by 7 bases, leaving 14 bases between them. Per germline, CDR1 MNHEY and CDR2 SMNVEV (reference sequence). This CDR3 has 14 residues. In DNA form, the CDR3 reads TGTGCCAGCAGTTTAGTACAGGGATATAATGAAGCTTTCTTT. This translates into CASSLVQGYNEAFF.

V usage is TRBV25-1 and J usage is TRBJ1-1, with D maybe TRBD1 (5 bases). In germline, CDR1 is MGHDK, CDR2 SYGVNS. The V and J ends lost 4 bases and 1 base respectively, with 13 bases between them. CDR3 length equals 15 residues. CDR3 protein: CASSVWGKGNTEAFF. The CDR3 nucleotides read TGTGCCAGCAGTGTCTGGGGCAAGGGGAACACTGAAGCTTTCTTT.

The genes are TRBV7-2 and TRBJ2-3; 11 bases match TRBD1. CDR1 and CDR2 from the germline V gene are SGHTA and FQGNSA. The CDR3 is 14 amino acids. V shed 5 bases, J shed 5 bases, and the junction held 3 bases outside the gene matches. The CDR3 bases are TGTGCCAGCAGCGGACAGGGGGCAGGAGATACGCAGTATTTT. Translating gives CASSGQGAGDTQYF.

This sequence joins TRBV21-1 and TRBJ2-7; whether TRBD1, the table's D call, matches the DNA was not checked. TRBV21-1 is tagged as a pseudogene. The CDR3 spans 15 residues. CDR3 nucleotides: TGTGCCAGCAGCAAACATTTAAGTAACAGCTACGAGCAGTACTTC. Its protein is CASSKHLSNSYEQYF.

The chain has TRBV6-5 and TRBJ1-4, with D maybe TRBD1 (6 bases). V dropped 4 bases and J dropped 4 bases, with 16 bases sitting between them. Germline assignment: CDR1 MNHEY and CDR2 SVGAGI. CDR3 length equals 16 residues. The CDR3 loop is CASSFFQQGLNEKLFF. Here the CDR3 DNA reads TGTGCCAGCAGTTTCTTTCAACAGGGCCTTAATGAAAAACTGTTTTTT.

The rearrangement uses TRBV5-1 and TRBJ2-2; D might be TRBD1 (6 bases). Germline loops: CDR1 SGHRS, CDR2 YFSETQ. The CDR3 is 15 amino acids. Trimming shortened V by 2 bases and J by 5 bases, and 13 bases separated the two germline ends. In DNA, the CDR3 is TGCGCCAGCAGCTTCACCAGGGGCCGGACCGGGGAGCTGTTTTTT. Its protein product is CASSFTRGRTGELFF.

The count of this clone is one. The rearrangement joins TRBV7-9 to TRBJ1-1; a weak D match, TRBD1 (5 bases). The germline gives CDR1 SEHNR, CDR2 FQNEAQ (reference sequence). V dropped 1 base and J dropped 3 bases, with 12 bases sitting between them. The CDR3 consists of 15 residues. The CDR3 sequence: CASSLVGGEDTEAFF. The CDR3 DNA reads as TGTGCCAGCAGCTTAGTCGGAGGGGAGGACACTGAAGCTTTCTTT.

This chain joins TRBV18 and TRBJ2-1; D perhaps matches TRBD2 (5 bases). This CDR3 region has 13 residues. In germline, CDR1 is KGHSH, CDR2 LQKENI. V gave up 3 bases and J gave up 8 bases, with 11 bases separating them. CDR3 loop: CASSPNLGDEQFF. The CDR3 DNA is TGTGCCAGCTCACCGAATCTGGGAGATGAGCAGTTCTTC.

The rearrangement uses TRBV6-5 and TRBJ2-5; D perhaps matches TRBD1 (7 bases). This CDR3 has 15 amino acids. The V and J ends lost 0 bases and 5 bases respectively, with 13 bases between them. Germline V gives CDR1 MNHEY, CDR2 SVGAGI. DNA for the CDR3: TGTGCCAGCAGTTACTCGCCAGGGGGGTGGGAGACCCAGTACTTC. It yields the protein CASSYSPGGWETQYF.

The J gene is TRBJ2-5, the V gene TRBV5-6, with D maybe TRBD1 (7 bases). The CDR3 runs 18 residues. From germline, CDR1 is SGHDT and CDR2 YYEEEE. V dropped 4 bases and J dropped 5 bases, with 27 bases sitting between them. CDR3 bases: TGTGCCAGCAGCCGAACCGGGACAGCTATGCCTGGAGGGGAGACCCAGTACTTC. Its translation is CASSRTGTAMPGGETQYF.

This chain links TRBV7-3 with TRBJ2-1, with TRBD2 identical over 9 bases. Looked up from germline, CDR1 is SGHTA and CDR2 is FQGTGA. Losses at the gene ends were 1 base for V and 8 bases for J; bases not matched to a gene: 21. The CDR3 covers 20 residues. The CDR3 DNA is TGTGCCAGCAGCTTAAAGGTAGGGAGGATGCTAGCGGGGCCCTGGGATGAGCAGTTCTTC. The encoded protein is CASSLKVGRMLAGPWDEQFF.

This chain uses TRBV19 with TRBJ1-1; D not certain. The CDR3 has 14 residues. Trimming pared 0 bases from V and 1 base from J, leaving 6 bases between. Germline CDR1 and CDR2: LNHDA and SQIVND (reference sequence). The CDR3 is CASSIDRWNTEAFF. The CDR3 coding sequence is TGTGCCAGTAGTATAGATCGTTGGAACACTGAAGCTTTCTTT.

The rearrangement joins TRBV28 to TRBJ1-1; possibly TRBD1 for D (5 bases). Trimming shortened V by 3 bases and J by 0 bases, and 14 bases separated the two germline ends. Germline loops: CDR1 MDHEN, CDR2 SYDVKM. The length of the CDR3 is 16 residues. The CDR3 bases are TGTGCCAGCAGTTTGTCGGGGGGTAAGGTGAACACTGAAGCTTTCTTT. It specifies CASSLSGGKVNTEAFF.

The CDR3 reads CASVATEAFF. In DNA, the CDR3 is TGTGCCAGTGTAGCCACTGAAGCTTTCTTT. The genes are TRBV19 and TRBJ1-1; D is unclear. The germline V gene has CDR1 LNHDA and CDR2 SQIVND (reference sequence). CDR3 length equals 10 residues. Between the trimmed V and J ends, which lost 8 bases and 4 bases, there was a span of 5 bases.

This chain uses TRBV5-1 with TRBJ2-7, with 8 bases aligning to TRBD1. V shed 4 bases, J shed 0 bases, and the junction held 3 bases outside the gene matches. CDR3 size: 14 residues. The germline gives CDR1 SGHRS, CDR2 YFSETQ. CDR3 bases: TGCGCCAGCAGCCCCGGGACAGGCTCCTACGAGCAGTACTTC. Translated: CASSPGTGSYEQYF.

The chain carries TRBV6-6 and TRBJ2-7; D remains unclear. The ends were cut back, 0 bases at V and 7 bases at J, with 4 bases in the middle. The CDR3 contains 11 residues. Looked up from germline, CDR1 is MNHNY and CDR2 is SVGAGI (reference sequence). DNA for the CDR3: TGTGCCAGCAGTTACTCCGGGGAGCAGTACTTC. Encoded protein: CASSYSGEQYF.

The rearrangement joins TRBV27 to TRBJ2-7, with 10 bases fitting TRBD2. CDR1 MNHEY and CDR2 SMNVEV come from the germline V gene (reference sequence). This CDR3 contains 16 residues. After removal of 3 bases from V and 0 bases from J, the junction contained 5 bases not matched to a gene. The CDR3 loop is CASSFGLAEYSYEQYF. In nucleotides, the CDR3 is TGTGCCAGCAGTTTCGGACTAGCGGAGTACTCCTACGAGCAGTACTTC.